These T cell receptor beta chains were read from a single sample in a study of response to subunit inactivated influenza vaccine. TCRdb reprocessed the RT-PCR reads with MiXCR, giving one entry per CDR3 protein. The sample lists approximately 160,000 distinct CDR3 sequences, approximately 11% occurring once. Sequences were derived from CD8+ T cells sorted from PBMCs, sampled less than 30 months after vaccination. All receptors derive from a man between 50 and 69 years old who received an inactivated influenza vaccine. CDR3s include the opening cysteine and the closing phenylalanine or tryptophan. D genes are given only for firm matches. Expanded clones get a size class; other rows say once, few or many, or leave the size out.

J: TRBJ2-7; size: few; D: TRBD2; V: TRBV9; CDR3: CASSVGLASGYEQYF; DNA: TGTGCCAGCAGCGTAGGTTTGGCTAGCGGCTACGAGCAGTACTTC
J: TRBJ1-2; size: .; D: .; V: TRBV20-1; CDR3: CSAPRDYGYTF; DNA: TGCAGTGCCCCGCGCGACTATGGCTACACCTTC
J: TRBJ1-1; size: .; D: .; V: TRBV7-2; CDR3: CASSVFLTAMNTEAFF; DNA: TGTGCCAGCAGCGTATTTCTGACAGCAATGAACACTGAAGCTTTCTTT
J: TRBJ2-7; size: .; D: TRBD2; V: TRBV14; CDR3: CASSQEIAGASYEQYF; DNA: TGTGCCAGCAGCCAGGAAATAGCGGGAGCTTCCTACGAGCAGTACTTC
J: TRBJ2-7; size: few; D: TRBD1; V: TRBV9; CDR3: CASSGGTGGSEQYF; DNA: TGTGCCAGCAGCGGGGGGACAGGGGGTTCCGAGCAGTACTTC
J: TRBJ1-2; size: .; D: TRBD1; V: TRBV27; CDR3: CASSFRQGREGYTF; DNA: TGTGCCAGCAGTTTCCGACAGGGGCGGGAGGGCTACACCTTC
J: TRBJ2-5; size: few; D: .; V: TRBV4-2; CDR3: CASSQDKWHGGDLRGAQYF; DNA: TGTGCCAGCAGCCAAGATAAATGGCACGGGGGCGATCTCCGAGGGGCCCAGTACTTC
J: TRBJ2-5; size: .; D: TRBD1; V: TRBV9; CDR3: CASSTRQGNPLRETQYF; DNA: TGTGCCAGCAGCACGAGACAGGGCAACCCCCTAAGAGAGACCCAGTACTTC
J: TRBJ2-6; size: few; D: .; V: TRBV9; CDR3: CASTHSISGANVLTF; DNA: TGTGCCAGCACCCACAGCATCTCTGGGGCCAACGTCCTGACTTTC
J: TRBJ2-7; size: .; D: .; V: TRBV12-3/TRBV12-4; CDR3: CASSRRVYEQYF; DNA: TGTGCCAGCAGTCGCAGGGTTTACGAGCAGTACTTC
J: TRBJ2-7; size: many; D: .; V: TRBV12-3/TRBV12-4; CDR3: CASSLGDIAPYEQYF; DNA: TGTGCCAGCAGTTTAGGGGACATAGCCCCCTACGAGCAGTACTTC
J: TRBJ2-2; size: few; D: TRBD1; V: TRBV11-3; CDR3: CASSPDRGSTGELFF; DNA: TGTGCCAGCAGCCCCGACAGGGGTAGCACCGGGGAGCTGTTTTTT
J: TRBJ2-1; size: .; D: .; V: TRBV18; CDR3: CASSPRREGSEQFF; DNA: TGTGCCAGCTCACCACGGCGGGAAGGGTCGGAGCAGTTCTTC
J: TRBJ2-7; size: many; D: .; V: TRBV7-2; CDR3: CASSLKDHTGGPYEQYF; DNA: TGTGCCAGCAGCCTAAAAGACCATACTGGCGGGCCCTACGAGCAGTACTTC
J: TRBJ2-5; size: .; D: TRBD2; V: TRBV6-2/TRBV6-3; CDR3: CASSYSRLAGGGETQYF; DNA: TGTGCCAGCAGTTACTCGAGGCTAGCGGGAGGCGGTGAGACCCAGTACTTC
J: TRBJ1-1; size: .; D: .; V: TRBV11-2; CDR3: CASTFDPTEGSNTEAFF; DNA: TGTGCCAGCACCTTCGATCCTACGGAGGGATCGAACACTGAAGCTTTCTTT
J: TRBJ2-3; size: few; D: .; V: TRBV6-5; CDR3: CASSYSIADGGDTQYF; DNA: TGTGCCAGCAGTTACTCGATTGCCGACGGTGGGGATACGCAGTATTTT
J: TRBJ2-3; size: .; D: .; V: TRBV6-2/TRBV6-3; CDR3: CASSYSKATSTDTQYF; DNA: TGTGCCAGCAGTTACTCGAAGGCAACTAGCACAGATACGCAGTATTTT
J: TRBJ2-5; size: few; D: TRBD2; V: TRBV6-2/TRBV6-3; CDR3: CASSASGSGYRETQYF; DNA: TGTGCCAGCAGTGCCAGTGGTAGCGGGTACCGGGAGACCCAGTACTTC
J: TRBJ2-1; size: .; D: .; V: TRBV7-9; CDR3: CASDREGYNEQFF; DNA: TGTGCCAGCGACAGGGAGGGATACAATGAGCAGTTCTTC
J: TRBJ2-1; size: few; D: .; V: TRBV10-3; CDR3: CAIREVQAPEGEQFF; DNA: TGTGCCATCAGAGAGGTTCAAGCCCCCGAGGGTGAGCAGTTCTTC
J: TRBJ2-7; size: .; D: .; V: TRBV30; CDR3: CAWSGTYTYEQYF; DNA: TGTGCCTGGAGTGGGACTTACACCTACGAGCAGTACTTC
J: TRBJ2-5; size: many; D: .; V: TRBV3-1; CDR3: CASSHSQRGVQETQYF; DNA: TGTGCCAGCAGCCATTCTCAACGAGGGGTACAAGAGACCCAGTACTTC
J: TRBJ1-2; size: few; D: .; V: TRBV6-5; CDR3: CASSYSTGGAGYTF; DNA: TGTGCCAGCAGTTACTCGACGGGAGGGGCGGGCTACACCTTC
J: TRBJ2-1; size: few; D: .; V: TRBV4-3; CDR3: CASSQLWADSYNEQFF; DNA: TGCGCCAGCAGCCAGCTCTGGGCGGACTCCTACAATGAGCAGTTCTTC
J: TRBJ2-1; size: few; D: .; V: TRBV27; CDR3: CASSSDTLGYNEQFF; DNA: TGTGCCAGCAGTTCGGACACGTTGGGATACAATGAGCAGTTCTTC
J: TRBJ2-7; size: few; D: .; V: TRBV7-9; CDR3: CASSSTGSSYEQYF; DNA: TGTGCCAGCAGCTCTACAGGGAGCTCCTACGAGCAGTACTTC
J: TRBJ2-3; size: few; D: TRBD2; V: TRBV20-1; CDR3: CSARGGLAGVVFISDTQYF; DNA: TGCAGTGCTAGAGGGGGTCTAGCGGGGGTGGTGTTTATTTCGGATACGCAGTATTTT
J: TRBJ1-2; size: few; D: TRBD1; V: TRBV4-2; CDR3: CASSQGLQGGRGYTF; DNA: TGTGCCAGCAGCCAGGGCCTACAGGGGGGTCGTGGCTACACCTTC
J: TRBJ1-1; size: .; D: .; V: TRBV7-9; CDR3: CASSLGAGVAEAFF; DNA: TGTGCCAGCAGCTTAGGAGCAGGGGTCGCTGAAGCTTTCTTT
J: TRBJ2-3; size: .; D: TRBD2; V: TRBV7-9; CDR3: CASSPPGLAGVTDTQYF; DNA: TGTGCCAGCAGCCCCCCGGGACTAGCGGGAGTCACAGATACGCAGTATTTT
J: TRBJ2-7; size: .; D: .; V: TRBV6-1; CDR3: CASSEGPYEQYF; DNA: TGTGCCAGCAGTGAAGGACCTTACGAGCAGTACTTC
J: TRBJ2-1; size: few; D: .; V: TRBV12-3/TRBV12-4; CDR3: CASRSGSGNEQFF; DNA: TGTGCCAGCAGATCAGGGAGTGGGAATGAGCAGTTCTTC
J: TRBJ2-3; size: few; D: TRBD2; V: TRBV4-1; CDR3: CASSQDPVGTSGGLSTDTQYF; DNA: TGCGCCAGCAGCCAAGATCCAGTTGGGACTAGCGGGGGCCTTAGCACAGATACGCAGTATTTT